The 2 T cell receptor beta chains reported below all come from one sample, sequenced in a study of technical replicates of blood from a handful of donors. Clones were read by immunoSEQ multiplex PCR, and TCRdb kept only the in-frame ones, dropping some. The table records about 53,000 clones, 86% of them present only once. Sequenced: PBMCs. The receptors here all came from a human donor in good health. Some clones in this sample may be carry-over from other donors' samples.

The rearrangement links TRBV7-3 to TRBJ1-3; 7 bases map to TRBD1. V was pared by 5 bases and J by 6 bases, with 4 bases of the junction left unmatched. Germline-derived CDR1 and CDR2 are SGHTA and FQGTGA. This CDR3 has 13 residues. CDR3 nucleotide sequence: TGTGCCAGCAGCCAAGGGGGCAAAAACACCATATATTTT. Protein sequence: CASSQGGKNTIYF.

In this sample, this clone turned up once. This sequence joins TRBV9 and TRBJ1-2, with TRBD1 matching 9 bases. This CDR3 has 15 amino acids. With V trimmed by 8 bases and J by 1 base, 9 bases remained unmatched. Germline-derived CDR1 and CDR2 are SGDLS and YYNGEE. This CDR3 is CASSWDRENNYGYTF. As DNA, the CDR3 is TGTGCCAGTTCTTGGGACAGGGAGAATAACTATGGCTACACCTTC.